A single T cell receptor (beta chain) is shown here with its context. The sample is drawn from a study of blood T cell repertoires in COVID-19. About the research overall: The cDNA or gDNA used as material had been derived from T cells, B-cell-depleted T cells, or PBMCs.

CDR3 length: 11 residues. The ends were cut back, 4 bases at V and 16 bases at J, with 14 bases in the middle. The germline CDR1 and CDR2 sequences are DFQATT and SNEGSKA (reference sequence). Study processing details: Estimated nucleated cell counts came from reference gene primer amplification. Only in-frame clones appear in the TCRdb table, and some are missing; sequencing was by immunoSEQ multiplex PCR. V, J and clone size reflect that table, while D and trimming were determined from the DNA. Among more than 250,000 clones listed, over 75% were seen once. This clonotype was sampled from a man aged 45-65 years with active or convalescent COVID-19. This rearrangement joins TRBV20-1 to TRBJ1-6; tentatively, D is TRBD1 (6 bases). Specimen: peripheral blood. CDR3 DNA sequence: TGCAGTGCTACCGCGGGGGCCCGGCTCCACTTT. Its translation: CSATAGARLHF.